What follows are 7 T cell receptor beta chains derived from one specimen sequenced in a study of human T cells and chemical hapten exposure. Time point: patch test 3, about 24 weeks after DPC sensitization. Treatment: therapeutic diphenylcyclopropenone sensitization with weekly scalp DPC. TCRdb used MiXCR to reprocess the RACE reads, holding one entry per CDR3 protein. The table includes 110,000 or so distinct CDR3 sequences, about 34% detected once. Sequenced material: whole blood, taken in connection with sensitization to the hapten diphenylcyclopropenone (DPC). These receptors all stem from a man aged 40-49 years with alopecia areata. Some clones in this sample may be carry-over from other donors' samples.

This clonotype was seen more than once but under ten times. CDR3 sequence reads: CASSLGGAYGTEAFF. CDR3 nucleotide sequence: TGTGCCAGCAGTTTGGGGGGGGCATATGGGACTGAAGCTTTCTTT. The rearrangement links TRBV28 to TRBJ1-1; maybe TRBD1 (6 bases). CDR1 MDHEN and CDR2 SYDVKM come from the germline V gene. The V gene lost 3 bases and the J gene lost 5 bases, with 16 bases spanning the gap. CDR3 length equals 15 residues.

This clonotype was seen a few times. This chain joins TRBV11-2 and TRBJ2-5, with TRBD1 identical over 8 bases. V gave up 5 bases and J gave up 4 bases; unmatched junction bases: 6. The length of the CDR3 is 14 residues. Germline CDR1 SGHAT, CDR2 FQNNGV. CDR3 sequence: CASSTGTGGETQYF. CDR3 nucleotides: TGTGCCAGCAGCACCGGGACAGGCGGAGAGACCCAGTACTTC.

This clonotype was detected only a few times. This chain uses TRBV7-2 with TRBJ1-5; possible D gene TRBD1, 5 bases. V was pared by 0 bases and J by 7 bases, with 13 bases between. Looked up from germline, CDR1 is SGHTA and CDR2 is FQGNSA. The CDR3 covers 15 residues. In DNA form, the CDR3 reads TGTGCCAGCAGCTTAGCGCTAGGCGAGGGGCAGCCCCAGCATTTT. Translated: CASSLALGEGQPQHF.

CDR3 DNA sequence: TGTGCCATCATAGGCAGGGGTCCTACGAATGAGCAGTTCTTC. It yields the protein CAIIGRGPTNEQFF. This sequence joins TRBV10-3 and TRBJ2-1; a weak D match, TRBD1 (6 bases). Germline CDR1 and CDR2: ENHRY and SYGVKD. V shed 7 bases and J shed 7 bases, with 17 bases lying between them. This CDR3 spans 14 amino acids.

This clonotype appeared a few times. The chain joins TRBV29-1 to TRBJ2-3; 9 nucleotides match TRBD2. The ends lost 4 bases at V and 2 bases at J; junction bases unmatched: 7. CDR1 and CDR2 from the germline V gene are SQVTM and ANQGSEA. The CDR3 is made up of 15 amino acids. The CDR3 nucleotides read TGCAGCGTTGTTTACGCGGGAGGGCCCACAGATACGCAGTATTTT. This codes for CSVVYAGGPTDTQYF.

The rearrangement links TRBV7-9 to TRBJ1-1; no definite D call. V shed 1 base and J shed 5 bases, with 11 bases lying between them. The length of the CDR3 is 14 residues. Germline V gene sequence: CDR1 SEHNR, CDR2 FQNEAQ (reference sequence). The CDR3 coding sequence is TGTGCCAGCAGCTTAGACGGAGGAGGGACTGAAGCTTTCTTT. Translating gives CASSLDGGGTEAFF.

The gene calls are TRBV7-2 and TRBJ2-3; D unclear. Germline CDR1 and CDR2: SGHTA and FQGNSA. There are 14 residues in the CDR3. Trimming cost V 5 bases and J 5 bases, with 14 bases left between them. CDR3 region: CASSLDPPGDTQYF. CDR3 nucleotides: TGTGCCAGCAGCCTAGACCCCCCCGGAGATACGCAGTATTTT. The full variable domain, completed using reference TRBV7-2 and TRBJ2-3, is GAGVSQSPSNKVTEKGKDVELRCDPISGHTALYWYRQSLGQGLEFLIYFQGNSAPDKSGLPSDRFSAERTGGSVSTLTIQRTQQEDSAVYLCASSLDPPGDTQYFGPGTRLTVL.